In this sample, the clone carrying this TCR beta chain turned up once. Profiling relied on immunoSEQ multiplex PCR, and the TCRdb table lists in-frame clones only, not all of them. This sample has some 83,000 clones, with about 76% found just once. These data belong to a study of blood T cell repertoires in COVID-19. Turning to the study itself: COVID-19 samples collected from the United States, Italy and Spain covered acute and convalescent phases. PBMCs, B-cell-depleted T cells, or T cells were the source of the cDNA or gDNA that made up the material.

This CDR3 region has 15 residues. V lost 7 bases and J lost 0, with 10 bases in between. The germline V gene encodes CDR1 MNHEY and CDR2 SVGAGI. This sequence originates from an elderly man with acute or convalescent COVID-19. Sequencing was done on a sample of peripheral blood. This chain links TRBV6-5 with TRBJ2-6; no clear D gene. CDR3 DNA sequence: TGTGCCAGCATGGGCTCTCGCTCTGGGGCCAACGTCCTGACTTTC. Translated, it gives CASMGSRSGANVLTF.